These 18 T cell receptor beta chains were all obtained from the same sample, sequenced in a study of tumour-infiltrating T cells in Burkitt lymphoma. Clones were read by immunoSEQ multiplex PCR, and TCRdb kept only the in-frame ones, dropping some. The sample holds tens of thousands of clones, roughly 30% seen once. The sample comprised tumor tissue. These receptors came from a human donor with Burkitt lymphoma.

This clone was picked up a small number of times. The CDR3 DNA sequence: TGTGCCATCAGTGATATGGCAGCCCTCCGCAACACCATATATTTT. Its translation: CAISDMAALRNTIYF. The V call is TRBV10-3, the J call TRBJ1-3; D remains ambiguous. This CDR3 has 15 amino acids. The germline V and J ends were trimmed by 3 bases and 7 bases, with 16 bases remaining between them. Germline CDR1 is ENHRY and CDR2 is SYGVKD.

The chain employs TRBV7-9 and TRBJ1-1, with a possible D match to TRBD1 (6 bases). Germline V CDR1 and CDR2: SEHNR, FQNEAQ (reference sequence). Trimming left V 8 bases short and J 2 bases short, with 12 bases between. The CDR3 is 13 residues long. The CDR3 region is CASVSTGNTEAFF. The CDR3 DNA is TGTGCCAGCGTATCGACAGGAAACACTGAAGCTTTCTTT.

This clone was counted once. CDR3 DNA sequence: TGTGCCAGCACCGCGACAGGGGCCGACTCACCCCTCCACTTT. Translating gives CASTATGADSPLHF. The chain carries TRBV27 and TRBJ1-6; 8 bases fit TRBD1. CDR3 length: 14 amino acids. Germline V CDR1 and CDR2: MNHEY, SMNVEV (reference sequence). V trimming: 7 bases; J trimming: 10 bases; junction bases outside the gene matches: 9.

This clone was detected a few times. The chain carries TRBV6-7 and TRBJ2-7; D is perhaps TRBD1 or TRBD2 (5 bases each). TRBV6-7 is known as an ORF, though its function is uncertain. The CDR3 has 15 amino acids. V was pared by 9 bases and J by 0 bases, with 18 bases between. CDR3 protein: CARKYGTASSYEQYF. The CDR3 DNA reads TGTGCCAGGAAATATGGGACGGCTAGCTCCTACGAGCAGTACTTC.

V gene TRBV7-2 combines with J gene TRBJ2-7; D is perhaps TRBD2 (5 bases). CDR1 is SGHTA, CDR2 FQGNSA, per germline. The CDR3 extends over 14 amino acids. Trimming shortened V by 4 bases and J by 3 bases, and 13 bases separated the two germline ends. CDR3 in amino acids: CASSSSSRVYEQYF. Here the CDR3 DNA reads TGTGCCAGCAGCTCTAGCAGTAGGGTCTACGAGCAGTACTTC.

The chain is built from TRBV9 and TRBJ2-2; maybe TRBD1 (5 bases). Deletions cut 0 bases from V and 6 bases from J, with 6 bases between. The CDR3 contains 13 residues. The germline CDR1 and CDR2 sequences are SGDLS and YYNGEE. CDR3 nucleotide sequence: TGTGCCAGCAGCGTAGTGGGGCCCGGGGAGCTGTTTTTT. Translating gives CASSVVGPGELFF. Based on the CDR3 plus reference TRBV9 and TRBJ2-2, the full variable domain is DSGVTQTPKHLITATGQRVTLRCSPRSGDLSVYWYQQSLDQGLQFLIQYYNGEERAKGNILERFSAQQFPDLHSELNLSSLELGDSALYFCASSVVGPGELFFGEGSRLTVL.

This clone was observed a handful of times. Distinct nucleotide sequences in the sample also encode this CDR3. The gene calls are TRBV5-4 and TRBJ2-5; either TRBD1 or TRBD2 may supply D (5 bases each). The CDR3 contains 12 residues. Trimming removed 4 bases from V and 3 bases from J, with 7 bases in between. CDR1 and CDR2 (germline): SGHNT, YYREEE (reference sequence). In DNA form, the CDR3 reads TGTGCCAGCAGCCTGGGGGAAGAGACCCAGTACTTC. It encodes CASSLGEETQYF.

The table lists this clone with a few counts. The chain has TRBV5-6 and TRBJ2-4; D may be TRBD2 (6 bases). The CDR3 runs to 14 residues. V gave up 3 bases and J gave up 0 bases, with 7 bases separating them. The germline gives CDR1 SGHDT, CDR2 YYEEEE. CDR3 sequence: CASSWGEAKNIQYF. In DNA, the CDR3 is TGTGCCAGCAGCTGGGGGGAAGCCAAAAACATTCAGTACTTC.

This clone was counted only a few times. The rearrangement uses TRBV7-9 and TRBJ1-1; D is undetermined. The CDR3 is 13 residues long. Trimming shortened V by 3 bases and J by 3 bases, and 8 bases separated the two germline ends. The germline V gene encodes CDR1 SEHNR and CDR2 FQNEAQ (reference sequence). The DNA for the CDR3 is TGTGCCAGCAGCTTTCCAGGAGACACTGAAGCTTTCTTT. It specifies CASSFPGDTEAFF.

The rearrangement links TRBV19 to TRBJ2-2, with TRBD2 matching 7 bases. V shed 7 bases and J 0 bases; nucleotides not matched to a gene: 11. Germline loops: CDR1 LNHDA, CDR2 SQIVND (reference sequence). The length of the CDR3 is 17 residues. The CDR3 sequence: CASTHPSGVPNTGELFF. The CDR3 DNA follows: TGTGCCAGTACCCACCCCAGCGGGGTCCCGAACACCGGGGAGCTGTTTTTT.

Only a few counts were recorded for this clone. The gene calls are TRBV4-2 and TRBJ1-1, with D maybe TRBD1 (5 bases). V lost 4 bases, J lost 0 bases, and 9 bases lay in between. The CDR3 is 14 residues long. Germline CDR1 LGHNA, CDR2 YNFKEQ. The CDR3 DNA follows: TGTGCCAGCAGCCCCAGGGCTGTGAACACTGAAGCTTTCTTT. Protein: CASSPRAVNTEAFF.

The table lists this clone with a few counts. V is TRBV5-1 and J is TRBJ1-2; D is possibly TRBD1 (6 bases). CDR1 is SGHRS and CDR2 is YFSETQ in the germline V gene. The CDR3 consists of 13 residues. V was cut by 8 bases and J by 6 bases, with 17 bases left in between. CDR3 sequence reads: CASRALQGNGYTF. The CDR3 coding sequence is TGCGCCAGTCGCGCCTTACAGGGCAATGGCTACACCTTC.

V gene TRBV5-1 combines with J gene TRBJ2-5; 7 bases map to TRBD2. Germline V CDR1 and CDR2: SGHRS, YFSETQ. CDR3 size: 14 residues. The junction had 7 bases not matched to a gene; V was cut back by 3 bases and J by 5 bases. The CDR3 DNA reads TGCGCCAGCAGCTGGGGGGGAGCCAGGGAGACCCAGTACTTC. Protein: CASSWGGARETQYF.

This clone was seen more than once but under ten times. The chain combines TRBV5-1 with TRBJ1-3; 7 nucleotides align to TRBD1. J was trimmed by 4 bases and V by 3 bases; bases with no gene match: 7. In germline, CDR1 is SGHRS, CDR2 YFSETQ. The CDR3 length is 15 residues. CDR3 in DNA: TGCGCCAGCAGCTGGAATACAGGGGAAGGAAACACCATATATTTT. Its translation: CASSWNTGEGNTIYF.

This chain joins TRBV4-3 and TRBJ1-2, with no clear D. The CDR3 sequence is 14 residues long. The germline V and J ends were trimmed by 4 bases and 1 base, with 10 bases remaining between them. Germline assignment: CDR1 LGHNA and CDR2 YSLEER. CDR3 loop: CASSPLQNNYGYTF. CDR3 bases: TGCGCCAGCAGCCCCCTCCAGAATAACTATGGCTACACCTTC.

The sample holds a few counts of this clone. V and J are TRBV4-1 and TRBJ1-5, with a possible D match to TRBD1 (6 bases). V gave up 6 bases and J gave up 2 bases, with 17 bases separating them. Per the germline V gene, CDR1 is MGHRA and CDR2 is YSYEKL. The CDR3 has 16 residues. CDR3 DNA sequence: TGCGCCAGCAGTCGGGTGGGGGGGCTCGGCAATCAGCCCCAGCATTTT. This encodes CASSRVGGLGNQPQHF.

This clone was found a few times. CDR3 amino acids: CAWIGTEAFF. CDR3 bases: TGTGCCTGGATCGGTACTGAAGCTTTCTTT. The V gene is TRBV30, the J gene TRBJ1-1; D is unresolved. Germline V gene data show CDR1 as GTSNPN and CDR2 as SVGIG (reference sequence). V was pared by 4 bases and J by 5 bases, with 5 bases between. This CDR3 is 10 amino acids long.

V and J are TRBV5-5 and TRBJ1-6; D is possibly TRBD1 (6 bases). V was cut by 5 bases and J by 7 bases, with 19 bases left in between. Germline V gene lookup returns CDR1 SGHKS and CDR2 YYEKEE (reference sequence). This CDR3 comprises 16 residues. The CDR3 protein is CASRRDTGLRNSPLHF. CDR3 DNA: TGTGCCAGCAGGCGAGATACAGGGTTAAGGAATTCACCCCTCCACTTT.